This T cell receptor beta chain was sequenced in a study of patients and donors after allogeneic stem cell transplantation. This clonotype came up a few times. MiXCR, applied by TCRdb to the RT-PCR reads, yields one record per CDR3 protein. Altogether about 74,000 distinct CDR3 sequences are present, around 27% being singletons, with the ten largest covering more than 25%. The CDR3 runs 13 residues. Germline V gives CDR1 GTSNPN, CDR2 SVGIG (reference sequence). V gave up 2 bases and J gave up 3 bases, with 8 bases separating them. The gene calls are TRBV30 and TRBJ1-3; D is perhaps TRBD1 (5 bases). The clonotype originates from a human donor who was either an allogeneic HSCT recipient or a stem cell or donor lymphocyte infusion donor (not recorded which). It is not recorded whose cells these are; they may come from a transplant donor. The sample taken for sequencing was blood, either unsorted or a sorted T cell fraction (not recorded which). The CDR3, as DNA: TGTGCCTGGAGTTTGAGGGGTGGAAACACCATATATTTT. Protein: CAWSLRGGNTIYF.